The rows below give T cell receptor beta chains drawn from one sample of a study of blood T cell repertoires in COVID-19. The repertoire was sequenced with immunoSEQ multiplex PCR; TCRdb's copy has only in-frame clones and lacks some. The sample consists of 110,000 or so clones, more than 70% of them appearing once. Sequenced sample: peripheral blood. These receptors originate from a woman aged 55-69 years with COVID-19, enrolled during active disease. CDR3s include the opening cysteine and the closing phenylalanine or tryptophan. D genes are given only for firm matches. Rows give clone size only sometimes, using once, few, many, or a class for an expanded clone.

DNA: TGTGCCAGCAGTTTCCCGGACACGGGTGAAGCTTTCTTT
CDR3: CASSFPDTGEAFF
V: TRBV28
size: .
J: TRBJ1-1
D: .

DNA: TGCGCCAGCAGCCATCCGAGGGGACAGAAGAATGAAAAACTGTTTTTT
CDR3: CASSHPRGQKNEKLFF
V: TRBV4-3
size: once
J: TRBJ1-4
D: TRBD1

DNA: TGTGCCAGCAGCTTAGCAGGGACAGGGGTCTCCTACGAGCAGTACTTC
CDR3: CASSLAGTGVSYEQYF
V: TRBV7-6
size: few
J: TRBJ2-7
D: TRBD1

DNA: TGTGCCAGCAGCTTGGGACAGGGTCTCCCTGGGGCCAACGTCCTGACTTTC
CDR3: CASSLGQGLPGANVLTF
V: TRBV7-7
size: .
J: TRBJ2-6
D: TRBD1

DNA: TGTGCCAGCAGCTTGCGGCTAGTCGGCAATGAGCAGTTCTTC
CDR3: CASSLRLVGNEQFF
V: TRBV7-8
size: .
J: TRBJ2-1
D: .

DNA: TGCGCCAGCAGCTTGGCAGGAAACTATGGCTACACCTTC
CDR3: CASSLAGNYGYTF
V: TRBV5-1
size: .
J: TRBJ1-2
D: .

DNA: TGTGCCAGCAGTAGACAGTTTACGAACACAGATACGCAGTATTTT
CDR3: CASSRQFTNTDTQYF
V: TRBV28
size: .
J: TRBJ2-3
D: .

DNA: TGTGCCAGGAGACAGGGCAATGGCTACACCTTC
CDR3: CARRQGNGYTF
V: TRBV2
size: once
J: TRBJ1-2
D: TRBD1

DNA: TGTGCCAGCAGCTTAACAGGGCTGAACACTGAAGCTTTCTTT
CDR3: CASSLTGLNTEAFF
V: TRBV6-4
size: .
J: TRBJ1-1
D: .

DNA: TGTGCCAGCACCACGGGGAGCACTGAAGCTTTCTTT
CDR3: CASTTGSTEAFF
V: TRBV12-3/TRBV12-4
size: once
J: TRBJ1-1
D: .

DNA: TGTGCCAGCAGCATTTGGAGTCCTTTCCATTCCGACAATGAGCAGTTCTTC
CDR3: CASSIWSPFHSDNEQFF
V: TRBV3-1/TRBV3-2
size: .
J: TRBJ2-1
D: .

DNA: TGTGCCAGCAGTTTCCCGGACAGGGGATTTAATAATTCACCCCTCCACTTT
CDR3: CASSFPDRGFNNSPLHF
V: TRBV28
size: few
J: TRBJ1-6
D: TRBD1

DNA: TGTGCCAGCAGCGACCGCCGGGGTGGACTGACTGAAGCTTTCTTT
CDR3: CASSDRRGGLTEAFF
V: TRBV6-6
size: few
J: TRBJ1-1
D: .

DNA: TGTGCCAGCAGTTTTCCGGGGGGTGGCTATGGCTACACCTTC
CDR3: CASSFPGGGYGYTF
V: TRBV28
size: few
J: TRBJ1-2
D: .

DNA: TGTGCCAGCAGCCCGGGGACAGGGATTGGTGAAAAACTGTTTTTT
CDR3: CASSPGTGIGEKLFF
V: TRBV9
size: .
J: TRBJ1-4
D: TRBD1

DNA: TGTGCCAGCAGCTTAGCGCTGGTCGGGGGACATGAGCAGTTCTTC
CDR3: CASSLALVGGHEQFF
V: TRBV7-2
size: .
J: TRBJ2-1
D: .

DNA: TGTGCCAGCAGCCCCCAGGGCCTGGGCAATGAGCAGTTCTTC
CDR3: CASSPQGLGNEQFF
V: TRBV3-1/TRBV3-2
size: once
J: TRBJ2-1
D: .

DNA: TGTGCCAGCAGCTTTCCAGAGGCGTTTTATGGCTACACCTTC
CDR3: CASSFPEAFYGYTF
V: TRBV7-9
size: once
J: TRBJ1-2
D: .

DNA: TGTGCCAGCAGCCTAAACAGGAACACTGAAGCTTTCTTT
CDR3: CASSLNRNTEAFF
V: TRBV7-8
size: few
J: TRBJ1-1
D: .

DNA: TGTGCCAGCAGTCTTGCTGGGGCAGGGGCAACTAATGAAAAACTGTTTTTT
CDR3: CASSLAGAGATNEKLFF
V: TRBV2
size: .
J: TRBJ1-4
D: .

DNA: TGTGCCAGCAGCTTAGCCGGGACTAGTCACGGGGAGCTGTTTTTT
CDR3: CASSLAGTSHGELFF
V: TRBV7-9
size: .
J: TRBJ2-2
D: TRBD2

DNA: TGTGCCAGCAGCCAGCTGGACAGGTCCTACGAGCAGTACTTC
CDR3: CASSQLDRSYEQYF
V: TRBV5-8
size: .
J: TRBJ2-7
D: TRBD1

DNA: TGTGCCAGCAGCGCCCGGGGGGGCCCGAGGGATGGCTACACCTTC
CDR3: CASSARGGPRDGYTF
V: TRBV9
size: .
J: TRBJ1-2
D: .

DNA: TGTGCCAGCAGCTCTGACACCGGGGAGCTGTTTTTT
CDR3: CASSSDTGELFF
V: TRBV13
size: .
J: TRBJ2-2
D: .

DNA: TGTGCCAGCAGTTCCCGAGGAGGGGGGGGCTATGGCTACACCTTC
CDR3: CASSSRGGGGYGYTF
V: TRBV6-2/TRBV6-3
size: once
J: TRBJ1-2
D: .

DNA: TGTGCCAGCAGTGAATTTAGTAGGTTAGCGGGCTACACCTTC
CDR3: CASSEFSRLAGYTF
V: TRBV25-1
size: .
J: TRBJ1-2
D: .

DNA: TGCGCCAGCAGCCAAGTGACGAGCGGGGGGGCCGGACAGTACTTC
CDR3: CASSQVTSGGAGQYF
V: TRBV4-1
size: .
J: TRBJ2-7
D: TRBD2

DNA: TGCGCCAGCAGCTTGACTAGCGGGACCTCCTACGAGCAGTACTTC
CDR3: CASSLTSGTSYEQYF
V: TRBV5-1
size: .
J: TRBJ2-7
D: TRBD2

DNA: TGTGCCAGCAGCTTGCAGGGCCTCTCCTACGAGCAGTACTTC
CDR3: CASSLQGLSYEQYF
V: TRBV5-5
size: .
J: TRBJ2-7
D: .

DNA: TGTGCCAGCACCTCCGGGACAGGGTCCAATCAGCCCCAGCATTTT
CDR3: CASTSGTGSNQPQHF
V: TRBV6-5
size: .
J: TRBJ1-5
D: TRBD1

DNA: TGTGCCAGCAGCTTAGTGGCAGGCGTGAGGAACACTGAAGCTTTCTTT
CDR3: CASSLVAGVRNTEAFF
V: TRBV11-2
size: .
J: TRBJ1-1
D: .

DNA: TGTGCCAGCAGCACACCCTCGACAGGGACCCTTTCGCAGTATTTT
CDR3: CASSTPSTGTLSQYF
V: TRBV7-6
size: .
J: TRBJ2-3
D: TRBD1

DNA: TGTGCCAGCAGCCAAGATCATGACGCACAGAAAAACATTCAGTACTTC
CDR3: CASSQDHDAQKNIQYF
V: TRBV4-2
size: .
J: TRBJ2-4
D: .

DNA: TGTGCCAGCAGTACAGGGGAGGACACTGAAGCTTTCTTT
CDR3: CASSTGEDTEAFF
V: TRBV7-3
size: .
J: TRBJ1-1
D: TRBD1